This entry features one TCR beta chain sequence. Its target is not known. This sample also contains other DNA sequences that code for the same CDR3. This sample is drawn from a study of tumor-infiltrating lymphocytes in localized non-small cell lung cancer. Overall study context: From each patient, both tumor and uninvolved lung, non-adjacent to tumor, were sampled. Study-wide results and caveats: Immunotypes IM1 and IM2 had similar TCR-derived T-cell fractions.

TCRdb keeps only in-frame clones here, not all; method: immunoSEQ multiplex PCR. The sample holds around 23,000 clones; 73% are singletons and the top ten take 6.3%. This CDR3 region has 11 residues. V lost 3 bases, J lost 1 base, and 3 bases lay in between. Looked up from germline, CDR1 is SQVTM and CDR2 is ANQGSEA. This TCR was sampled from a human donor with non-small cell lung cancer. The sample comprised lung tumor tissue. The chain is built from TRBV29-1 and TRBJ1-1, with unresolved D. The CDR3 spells CSVEGNTEAFF. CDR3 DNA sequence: TGCAGCGTTGAGGGGAACACTGAAGCTTTCTTT.